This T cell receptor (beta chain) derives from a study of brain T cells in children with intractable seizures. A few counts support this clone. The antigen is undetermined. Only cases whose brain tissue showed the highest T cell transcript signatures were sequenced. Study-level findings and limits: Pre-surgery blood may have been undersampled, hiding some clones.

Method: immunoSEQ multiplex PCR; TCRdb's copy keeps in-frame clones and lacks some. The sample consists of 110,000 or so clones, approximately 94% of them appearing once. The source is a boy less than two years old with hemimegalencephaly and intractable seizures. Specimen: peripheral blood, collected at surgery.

The DNA of the CDR3 is TGTGCCAGCAGTGAAGGATTTGTCGTCTACGAGCAGTACTTC. This codes for CASSEGFVVYEQYF. This chain uses TRBV2 with TRBJ2-7; D is unresolved. CDR1 is SNHLY, CDR2 FYNNEI, per germline. This CDR3 comprises 14 residues. Deletions cut 1 base from V and 3 bases from J, with 10 bases between.